This passage covers 7 T cell receptor beta chains from one sample sequenced in a study of T cell responses to AZD1222 COVID-19 vaccine. Generated by immunoSEQ multiplex PCR, the TCRdb table keeps only in-frame clones and is missing some. Among 55,000 to 90,000 clones listed, 80% to 85% were seen once. This material consisted of peripheral blood, taken on day 0 of AZD1222 vaccination. These receptors were collected from an adult in good health.

The chain links TRBV7-2 to TRBJ2-1; 9 bases are a match to TRBD2. Germline values: CDR1 SGHTA, CDR2 FQGNSA. The length of the CDR3 is 16 residues. Losses at the gene ends were 5 bases for V and 10 bases for J; bases not matched to a gene: 15. The CDR3 region has the DNA TGTGCCAGCAGCACCTATGGCGGGGGGGGCTCCAGAGAGCAGTTCTTC. Residues: CASSTYGGGGSREQFF. The variable domain in full, completed from reference TRBV7-2 and TRBJ2-1, reads GAGVSQSPSNKVTEKGKDVELRCDPISGHTALYWYRQSLGQGLEFLIYFQGNSAPDKSGLPSDRFSAERTGGSVSTLTIQRTQQEDSAVYLCASSTYGGGGSREQFFGPGTRLTVL.

Worth noting for this clone: Compared with germline, one end of the junction differs, possibly owing to a read error. J is TRBJ2-3 and V is TRBV28; D not certain. The CDR3 runs 12 residues. The germline gives CDR1 MDHEN, CDR2 SYDVKM. CDR3 in amino acids: CASSRQPQSADF. CDR3 DNA: TGTGCCAGCAGTCGCCAGCCCCAAAGCGCGGATTTT.

A single count supports this clone. This rearrangement joins TRBV5-8 to TRBJ2-3; 16 positions match TRBD2. The CDR3 length is 18 residues. The trim removed 0 bases at V and 5 bases at J, leaving 6 bases unmatched. Germline-derived CDR1 and CDR2 are SGHTS and YDEGEE. This CDR3 reads CASSLAGTSGGAGDTQYF. CDR3 in DNA: TGTGCCAGCAGCTTGGCCGGGACTAGCGGGGGGGCAGGAGATACGCAGTATTTT.

This rearrangement joins TRBV2 to TRBJ1-2; 8 positions agree with TRBD1. V dropped 7 bases and J dropped 8; count of bases not matched to a gene: 6. Germline V CDR1 and CDR2: SNHLY, FYNNEI. The CDR3 has 12 residues. The CDR3 nucleotides read TGTGCCAGCAATGGACAGGGAGACGGCTACACCTTC. This codes for CASNGQGDGYTF. Looking up the rest from reference TRBV2 and TRBJ1-2 gives the full variable domain: EPEVTQTPSHQVTQMGQEVILRCVPISNHLYFYWYRQILGQKVEFLVSFYNNEISEKSEIFDDQFSVERPDGSNFTLKIRSTKLEDSAMYFCASNGQGDGYTFGSGTRLTVV.

V and J are TRBV2 and TRBJ1-4; D possibly corresponds to TRBD1 (6 bases). There are 14 residues in the CDR3. The germline V gene encodes CDR1 SNHLY and CDR2 FYNNEI. The ends were cut back, 2 bases at V and 13 bases at J, with 17 bases in the middle. The CDR3 loop reads CASSETGRGRGLFF. CDR3 in DNA: TGTGCCAGCAGTGAAACGGGGAGGGGCAGGGGACTGTTTTTT. Full variable domain (remainder filled in from reference TRBV2 and TRBJ1-4): EPEVTQTPSHQVTQMGQEVILRCVPISNHLYFYWYRQILGQKVEFLVSFYNNEISEKSEIFDDQFSVERPDGSNFTLKIRSTKLEDSAMYFCASSETGRGRGLFFGSGTQLSVL.

This clone is a singleton in its sample. The chain is built from TRBV7-3 and TRBJ1-2; tentatively, D is TRBD1 (6 bases). V lost 0 bases and J 7 bases, leaving 18 bases between the germline ends. The CDR3 totals 16 residues. The germline CDR1 and CDR2 sequences are SGHTA and FQGTGA. The CDR3 sequence is CASSLTGGTGFGGYTF. CDR3 sequence (DNA): TGTGCCAGCAGCTTAACGGGGGGAACAGGGTTTGGTGGCTACACCTTC.

This sequence joins TRBV9 and TRBJ1-3; no reliable D call. Germline CDR1 SGDLS, CDR2 YYNGEE. Trimming stripped 0 bases from V and 0 bases from J, with 13 bases between. This CDR3 region has 17 residues. The CDR3 DNA sequence: TGTGCCAGCAGCGTAGCTGGGCCCTCAACCTCTGGAAACACCATATATTTT. This encodes CASSVAGPSTSGNTIYF.